This T cell receptor (beta chain) was observed in a study of cytomegalovirus exposure and HLA in healthy donors. Study conclusions and caveats: V segments that were indistinguishable, TRBV6-2 and TRBV6-3 among them, were omitted from analysis.

Worth noting for this clone: Its antigen is as yet unknown.

The CDR3 extends over 14 amino acids. The trim removed 6 bases at V and 3 bases at J, leaving 4 bases unmatched. Germline CDR1 is MDHEN and CDR2 is SYDVKM. Primers included in the PCR were 60 Vbeta and 13 Jbeta primers. Assay used: immunoSEQ multiplex PCR; TCRdb lists only in-frame clones, some missing. The profile shows around 130,000 clones, about 80% of them singletons. The receptor was isolated from a man aged 45-65 years in good health and CMV-seronegative. The sequenced sample was PBMCs. The V gene is TRBV28, the J gene TRBJ2-7; 11 positions match TRBD1. In nucleotides, the CDR3 is TGTGCCAGCAGACCGGGACAGGGGGTCTACGAGCAGTACTTC. It yields the protein CASRPGQGVYEQYF.